One sample yielded the 31 T cell receptor beta chains listed below, sequenced in a study of T-cell reconstitution after alpha-beta-depleted transplantation in children. Construction of the TCRbeta library involved unique molecular identifiers. TCRdb re-called the PCR reads through MiXCR, storing one row per CDR3 protein. The sample contains about 350,000 distinct CDR3 sequences, roughly 17% of which appear only once. The sequencing used PBMCs, mostly from graft donor cells, collected 360 days after TCRalphabeta/CD19-depleted stem cell transplant. The receptors derive from a male patient between 2 and 15 years old who had a stem cell transplant for acute lymphoblastic leukemia, so the T cells may come from the graft donor.

This clonotype was detected many times. The chain has TRBV7-9 and TRBJ2-5; D is ambiguous. Germline V gene sequence: CDR1 SEHNR, CDR2 FQNEAQ (reference sequence). This CDR3 is built from 16 residues. V lost 5 bases, J lost 3 bases, and 19 bases lay in between. CDR3 coding DNA: TGTGCCAGCAGCCCTTACACTCAGGCAGCCAAAGAGACCCAGTACTTC. Translation gives CASSPYTQAAKETQYF. Using reference TRBV7-9 and TRBJ2-5 for the parts outside the CDR3, the full variable domain is DTGVSQNPRHKITKRGQNVTFRCDPISEHNRLYWYRQTLGQGPEFLTYFQNEAQLEKSRLLSDRFSAERPKGSFSTLEIQRTEQGDSAMYLCASSPYTQAAKETQYFGPGTRLLVL.

In this sample, this clonotype turned up a few times. V usage is TRBV6-5 and J usage is TRBJ2-1; the D is unclear. This CDR3 comprises 11 residues. Looked up from germline, CDR1 is MNHEY and CDR2 is SVGAGI. The V gene lost 5 bases and the J gene lost 14 bases, with 13 bases spanning the gap. The CDR3 loop reads CASSASGKEFF. The CDR3 DNA reads TGTGCCAGCAGTGCGTCGGGTAAGGAGTTCTTC.

This clonotype was found a few times. The chain recombines TRBV4-3 with TRBJ2-7; D not certain. The CDR3 runs 16 residues. The germline V gene has CDR1 LGHNA and CDR2 YSLEER. With 1 base removed from V and 2 bases from J, the gap between germline ends came to 15 bases. The CDR3, as DNA: TGCGCCAGCAGCCAAGCTCTACCGGGTTTCGCCTACGAGCAGTACTTC. Translating it yields CASSQALPGFAYEQYF.

The table lists this clonotype with many counts. J is TRBJ2-7 and V is TRBV6-1; a possible D gene is TRBD2 (5 bases). The germline gives CDR1 MNHNS, CDR2 SASEGT. CDR3 length: 14 residues. The V end lost 4 bases, the J end lost 7 bases, and 17 bases lay between the germline ends. CDR3 protein: CASSGPQGRGEQYF. The CDR3 nucleotides are TGTGCCAGCAGTGGACCACAAGGGCGCGGGGAGCAGTACTTC.

This chain joins TRBV9 and TRBJ1-3; D gene uncertain. V lost 0 bases and J lost 3, with 7 bases in between. This CDR3 comprises 14 residues. Germline V gene data show CDR1 as SGDLS and CDR2 as YYNGEE. The CDR3 region is CASSVGRHGNTIYF. The CDR3 DNA reads as TGTGCCAGCAGCGTAGGACGGCATGGAAACACCATATATTTT.

This clonotype was seen many times. DNA of the CDR3: TGTGCCAGCTCACCACCGCGACTAGCGGGAAGGGGCGAGCAGTACTTC. Amino acids: CASSPPRLAGRGEQYF. The chain has TRBV18 and TRBJ2-7; 11 positions agree with TRBD2. CDR1 is KGHSH, CDR2 LQKENI, per germline. The CDR3 spans 16 residues. V shed 0 bases and J 6 bases; nucleotides not matched to a gene: 7.

This clonotype was counted a few times. The J gene is TRBJ2-2, the V gene TRBV7-6; 10 nucleotides align to TRBD2. CDR3 length: 17 amino acids. Germline V CDR1 and CDR2: SGHVS, FNYEAQ. Trimming took 1 base from V and 7 from J; bases not matched to a gene: 9. The CDR3 DNA is TGTGCCAGCAGCTTAGATCTAGCGGGGGCCCCAGGCGGGGAGCTGTTTTTT. As protein: CASSLDLAGAPGGELFF.

This clonotype was seen a handful of times. The chain links TRBV27 to TRBJ2-1; D is ambiguous. CDR1 MNHEY and CDR2 SMNVEV come from the germline V gene (reference sequence). Trimming removed 5 bases from V and 9 bases from J, with 20 bases in between. This CDR3 has 15 residues. CDR3 sequence: CASSLSTQLWSEQFF. CDR3 bases: TGTGCCAGCAGTCTCTCAACCCAACTATGGAGTGAGCAGTTCTTC.

In its sample, this clonotype was seen many times. The gene calls are TRBV6-1 and TRBJ2-3; a weak D match, TRBD2 (6 bases). In germline, CDR1 is MNHNS, CDR2 SASEGT. The CDR3 is 15 amino acids. V lost 6 bases and J lost 1, with 14 bases in between. The CDR3 is CASRRRGRGTDTQYF. The CDR3 DNA follows: TGTGCCAGCAGGAGGCGGGGAAGGGGCACAGATACGCAGTATTTT.

The genes are TRBV20-1 and TRBJ1-5; 9 bases are a match to TRBD1. Per germline, CDR1 DFQATT and CDR2 SNEGSKA (reference sequence). CDR3 length: 15 residues. After removal of 1 base from V and 7 bases from J, the junction contained 8 bases not matched to a gene. The CDR3 DNA sequence: TGCAGTGCTAGAGGGGTACAGGGGGCATACCAGCCCCAGCATTTT. This encodes CSARGVQGAYQPQHF.

The chain uses TRBV7-6 and TRBJ2-3; the D gene is possibly TRBD1 (5 bases). From germline, CDR1 is SGHVS and CDR2 FNYEAQ. V shed 4 bases and J shed 0 bases, with 11 bases lying between them. This CDR3 contains 15 residues. The CDR3, as DNA: TGTGCCAGCAGCTCTTGGACACTGAGCACAGATACGCAGTATTTT. It specifies CASSSWTLSTDTQYF. Combining the CDR3 with reference TRBV7-6 and TRBJ2-3 gives the whole variable domain GAGVSQSPRYKVTKRGQDVALRCDPISGHVSLYWYRQALGQGPEFLTYFNYEAQQDKSGLPNDRFSAERPEGSISTLTIQRTEQRDSAMYRCASSSWTLSTDTQYFGPGTRLTVL.

The chain employs TRBV27 and TRBJ2-7; the D gene is possibly TRBD2 (6 bases). This CDR3 has 14 residues. The germline V and J ends were trimmed by 8 bases and 4 bases, with 18 bases remaining between them. In germline, CDR1 is MNHEY, CDR2 SMNVEV (reference sequence). The CDR3 coding sequence is TGTGCCAGCGGCCTAGGGCTAGCGAATTACGAGCAGTACTTC. The encoded protein is CASGLGLANYEQYF.

The CDR3 protein is CSVERLGGAGRITGELFF. CDR3 DNA: TGCAGCGTTGAGAGACTTGGCGGCGCGGGAAGGATCACCGGGGAGCTGTTTTTT. The V and J genes are TRBV29-1 and TRBJ2-2; TRBD2 might be the D (6 bases). CDR3 length: 18 residues. CDR1 and CDR2 from the germline V gene are SQVTM and ANQGSEA. V dropped 3 bases and J dropped 4 bases, with 24 bases sitting between them.

This rearrangement joins TRBV12-3 or TRBV12-4 to TRBJ2-2; no clear D. The CDR3 runs to 16 residues. Trimming took off 1 base at V and 0 bases at J, with 9 bases between the two ends. The CDR3 here is CASSLGFPANTGELFF. The CDR3 DNA is TGTGCCAGCAGTTTAGGCTTCCCCGCGAACACCGGGGAGCTGTTTTTT.

This clonotype was observed many times. The DNA of the CDR3 is TGTGCCAGCAGTCCCCCGACGGCGGAGACCTACGAGCAGTACTTC. It specifies CASSPPTAETYEQYF. The chain links TRBV28 to TRBJ2-7; no clear D. Trimming took 5 bases from V and 2 from J, leaving 16 bases between them. CDR1 and CDR2 (germline): MDHEN, SYDVKM. The CDR3 contains 15 residues.

This clonotype appeared a few times. The chain combines TRBV6-1 with TRBJ1-3; 8 bases agree with TRBD1. The germline V gene has CDR1 MNHNS and CDR2 SASEGT. J gave up 3 bases and V 5 bases, and 6 bases lay outside the gene matches. The CDR3 is made up of 15 amino acids. The CDR3 reads CASSKSGGVGNTIYF. CDR3 in DNA: TGTGCCAGCAGTAAATCAGGGGGCGTTGGAAACACCATATATTTT.

The genes are TRBV5-5 and TRBJ2-3; 14 bases are a match to TRBD2. Trimming took 0 bases from V and 6 from J; bases not matched to a gene: 6. The CDR3 runs to 17 residues. Germline values: CDR1 SGHKS, CDR2 YYEKEE (reference sequence). CDR3 sequence reads: CASSLAPGLAGEDTQYF. The CDR3 DNA sequence: TGTGCCAGCAGCTTGGCACCGGGACTAGCGGGAGAGGATACGCAGTATTTT.

This clonotype was recorded a few times. V and J are TRBV9 and TRBJ1-2; the D gene is possibly TRBD1 (5 bases). V was shortened by 0 bases and J by 3 bases, with 18 bases between the two germline ends. Germline values: CDR1 SGDLS, CDR2 YYNGEE. This CDR3 has 17 amino acids. In nucleotides, the CDR3 is TGTGCCAGCAGCGTAGGCCTTCACAGGCCGCCCCACTATGGCTACACCTTC. This translates into CASSVGLHRPPHYGYTF. Looking up the rest from reference TRBV9 and TRBJ1-2 gives the full variable domain: DSGVTQTPKHLITATGQRVTLRCSPRSGDLSVYWYQQSLDQGLQFLIQYYNGEERAKGNILERFSAQQFPDLHSELNLSSLELGDSALYFCASSVGLHRPPHYGYTFGSGTRLTVV.

V gene TRBV20-1 combines with J gene TRBJ2-7; D might be TRBD1 (6 bases). Germline V gene data show CDR1 as DFQATT and CDR2 as SNEGSKA (reference sequence). The V gene lost 6 bases and the J gene lost 3 bases, with 12 bases spanning the gap. CDR3 length: 12 residues. The CDR3 protein is CSARGRVYEQYF. In DNA form, the CDR3 reads TGCAGTGCCAGGGGTAGAGTCTACGAGCAGTACTTC.

This clonotype was seen a few times. The rearrangement joins TRBV28 to TRBJ1-2; D gene ambiguous. The CDR3 loop spans 12 amino acids. The V end lost 0 bases, the J end lost 3 bases, and 2 bases lay between the germline ends. Germline V gives CDR1 MDHEN, CDR2 SYDVKM. CDR3 nucleotide sequence: TGTGCCAGCAGTTTATGGGACTATGGCTACACCTTC. Translated: CASSLWDYGYTF.

This clonotype was found once. This is likely a read error, given that the CDR3 carries no conserved phenylalanine or tryptophan at its end. The chain couples TRBV29-1 to TRBJ1-1; 7 nucleotides match TRBD1. CDR1 and CDR2 from the germline V gene are SQVTM and ANQGSEA. With 4 bases clipped from V and 0 bases from J, the junction kept 8 bases outside the gene matches. There are 15 residues in the CDR3. DNA of the CDR3: TGCAGCGTTGTTTTTTGGGACAGTATGAACACTGAAGCTTTCTAT. This sequence encodes CSVVFWDSMNTEAFY.

The chain has TRBV7-9 and TRBJ2-7; 7 nucleotides agree with TRBD1. The CDR3 covers 14 residues. The V gene's germline CDR1 is SEHNR and CDR2 FQNEAQ (reference sequence). V dropped 4 bases and J dropped 7; count of bases not matched to a gene: 10. The CDR3 nucleotides are TGTGCCAGCAGCTCGGACAGGAGCCTACGAGAGCAGTACTTC. Encoded protein: CASSSDRSLREQYF.

This clonotype has a count of ten or more. DNA for the CDR3: TGTGCCAGCAGCCTTAGACAGGGCACTGAAGCTTTCTTT. Amino acids: CASSLRQGTEAFF. This chain links TRBV5-5 with TRBJ1-1, with 7 bases that match TRBD1. This CDR3 is 13 amino acids long. V shed 4 bases, J shed 4 bases, and the junction held 4 bases outside the gene matches. Germline CDR1 is SGHKS and CDR2 is YYEKEE (reference sequence).

This rearrangement joins TRBV7-9 to TRBJ2-7; 9 nucleotides align to TRBD1. J gave up 3 bases and V 3 bases, and 12 bases lay outside the gene matches. This CDR3 comprises 17 residues. CDR1 is SEHNR and CDR2 is FQNEAQ in the germline V gene (reference sequence). CDR3 nucleotide sequence: TGTGCCAGCAGCTTCCCGGGACAGGGATATTCCAACTACGAGCAGTACTTC. It specifies CASSFPGQGYSNYEQYF.

The V gene is TRBV28, the J gene TRBJ2-7, with D perhaps matching TRBD1 (6 bases). Germline CDR1 is MDHEN and CDR2 is SYDVKM. Trimming pared 3 bases from V and 4 bases from J, leaving 19 bases between. This CDR3 has 16 amino acids. In DNA, the CDR3 is TGTGCCAGCAGTTTTGGTTACCTGGGGGCCCATTACGAGCAGTACTTC. Translated: CASSFGYLGAHYEQYF.

This rearrangement joins TRBV7-2 to TRBJ2-1; D may be TRBD1 or TRBD2 (5 bases each). From germline, CDR1 is SGHTA and CDR2 FQGNSA. Trimming stripped 5 bases from V and 5 bases from J, with 19 bases between. This CDR3 contains 16 residues. The CDR3 coding sequence is TGTGCCAGCAGCCCCGAATCTTGGGACGAAAACAATGAGCAGTTCTTC. It is translated as CASSPESWDENNEQFF.

In this sample, this clonotype turned up a few times. The chain links TRBV28 to TRBJ2-7; D remains unclear. This CDR3 is 13 amino acids long. The ends were cut back, 6 bases at V and 1 base at J, with 10 bases in the middle. Germline assignment: CDR1 MDHEN and CDR2 SYDVKM. The CDR3 protein is CASRSAFSYEQYF. The CDR3 nucleotides are TGTGCCAGCAGGTCAGCCTTTTCCTACGAGCAGTACTTC.

This clonotype was recorded at least ten times. V is TRBV12-3 or TRBV12-4 and J is TRBJ2-5; D unclear. The germline V and J ends were trimmed by 4 bases and 5 bases, with 11 bases remaining between them. The CDR3 runs 13 residues. The CDR3 region is CASSSAPRETQYF. The DNA for the CDR3 is TGTGCCAGCAGTTCGGCCCCTAGGGAGACCCAGTACTTC.

The genes are TRBV7-2 and TRBJ1-1, with 8 bases identical to TRBD1. Germline CDR1 reads SGHTA; CDR2 reads FQGNSA. The CDR3 length is 15 residues. Germline trimming cut 1 base from V and 6 bases from J; bases unmatched to any gene: 7. The DNA for the CDR3 is TGTGCCAGCAGCTTAGAACCAGGGGGCGAGTCTGAAGCTTTCTTT. It codes for CASSLEPGGESEAFF.

This clonotype turned up a few times. The chain couples TRBV12-3 or TRBV12-4 to TRBJ2-1; D gene uncertain. This CDR3 contains 13 residues. Trimming removed 8 bases at V and 2 bases at J, with 10 bases between. This CDR3 reads CASGEATYNEQFF. DNA of the CDR3: TGTGCCAGCGGTGAGGCTACCTACAATGAGCAGTTCTTC.

This clonotype was counted only a few times. The J gene is TRBJ2-7, the V gene TRBV5-5; the D gene is possibly TRBD2 (6 bases). Trimming removed 1 base at V and 9 bases at J, with 23 bases between. The CDR3 is 16 amino acids. CDR1 and CDR2 from the germline V gene are SGHKS and YYEKEE (reference sequence). The CDR3 nucleotides read TGTGCCAGCAGCTTGTATCCAGGCGGGGCCTACGAGCGGCAGTACTTC. This codes for CASSLYPGGAYERQYF.